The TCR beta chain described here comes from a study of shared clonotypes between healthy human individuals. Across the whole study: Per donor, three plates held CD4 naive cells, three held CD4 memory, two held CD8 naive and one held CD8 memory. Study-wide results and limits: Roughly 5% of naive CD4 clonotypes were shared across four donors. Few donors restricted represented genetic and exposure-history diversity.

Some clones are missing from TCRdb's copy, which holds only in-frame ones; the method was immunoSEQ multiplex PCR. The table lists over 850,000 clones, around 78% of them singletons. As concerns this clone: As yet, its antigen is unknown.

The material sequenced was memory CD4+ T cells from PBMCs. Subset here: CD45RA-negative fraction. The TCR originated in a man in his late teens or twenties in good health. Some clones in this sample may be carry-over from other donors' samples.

This chain's CDR3 is CASSDTRKRNTEAFF. CDR3 nucleotide sequence: TGTGCCAGCAGTGATACCAGAAAGCGGAACACTGAAGCTTTCTTT. The gene calls are TRBV25-1 and TRBJ1-1; D is ambiguous. Germline V gene sequence: CDR1 MGHDK, CDR2 SYGVNS. Trimming shortened V by 3 bases and J by 1 base, and 12 bases separated the two germline ends. The CDR3 has 15 amino acids.